The TCR beta chain under discussion was sequenced for a study of blood T cells in healthy people across ages. Overall study findings and caveats: Calculation of diversity from one million T cells yielded estimates considered to be underestimates. A roughly linear fall in TCR beta diversity per million T cells was seen with increasing age.

V dropped 2 bases and J dropped 7 bases, with 13 bases sitting between them. From germline, CDR1 is SQVTM and CDR2 ANQGSEA. The CDR3 spans 13 residues. Combining a sample-barcoded 5' primer with a J-beta primer mix, a second PCR ran for roughly 6 to 12 cycles. Carrying 12 random nucleotides, a template-switch adaptor labeled each individual cDNA molecule. TCRdb ran MiXCR on the 5' RACE reads and lists one entry per CDR3 protein. The top ten clones hold 28% of a sample with approximately 800,000 distinct CDR3 sequences, around 62% of them seen once. This clonotype was found a few times. Its matching antigen is unknown.

Sequencing used blood. This TCR was recovered from a man aged 25-40 years in good health. The V call is TRBV29-1, the J call TRBJ2-3; no reliable D call. The CDR3 loop reads CSVERSGSNTQYF. The CDR3 coding sequence is TGCAGCGTTGAAAGGTCAGGCTCTAATACGCAGTATTTT.